Each of the 9 T cell receptor beta chains below was sequenced from the same sample in a study of CXCR3-negative and CXCR3-positive naive CD8 T cells. Through 5' RACE with UMI labels, the TRB cDNA libraries were prepared. TCRdb reprocessed the 5' RACE reads and keeps a single row for each CDR3 protein, giving no DNA. The table for this sample gives about 130,000 distinct CDR3 sequences. What was sequenced was naive CXCR3- CD8+ T cells from blood. As to subset: CD45RO-CCR7+CD27+CD95- naive CD8+ T cells lacking CXCR3 (TNR3-). These receptors all come from a human donor in good health. Some clones in this sample may be carry-over from other donors' samples.

The V and J genes are TRBV5-1 and TRBJ2-3; the TRBD2 assignment by TCRdb is unverifiable without DNA. Germline V gene data show CDR1 as SGHRS and CDR2 as YFSETQ. This CDR3 has 17 amino acids. CDR3 region: CASSLWEEGGSTDTQYF.

The chain joins TRBV27 to TRBJ2-1; lacking DNA, the TRBD1 call made by TCRdb goes unchecked. Germline CDR1 is MNHEY and CDR2 is SMNVEV (reference sequence). The CDR3 has 15 residues. This chain's CDR3 is CASSWGRAPVDEQFF.

This chain connects TRBV28 to TRBJ1-5. CDR3 length: 12 amino acids. Germline values: CDR1 MDHEN, CDR2 SYDVKM. This chain's CDR3 is CASAHSNQPQHF.

The rearrangement joins TRBV6-2 or TRBV6-3 to TRBJ2-3; without DNA, the TCRdb call of TRBD1 cannot be checked. The CDR3 is 15 amino acids. Germline values: CDR1 MNHEY, CDR2 SVGEGT. CDR3 amino acids: CASSSLAGTTDTQYF.

The V call is TRBV29-1, the J call TRBJ2-1. CDR3 length: 14 amino acids. In germline, CDR1 is SQVTM, CDR2 ANQGSEA. This CDR3 is CSVEDRNSYNEQFF.

This sequence joins TRBV29-1 and TRBJ2-7. The CDR3 extends over 13 amino acids. CDR1 and CDR2 from the germline V gene are SQVTM and ANQGSEA. The chain's CDR3 is CSVQEADSYEQYF.

The chain recombines TRBV7-9 with TRBJ1-1. Germline V lookup: CDR1 SEHNR, CDR2 FQNEAQ (reference sequence). The CDR3 runs 13 residues. The CDR3 sequence: CASSQDRNTEAFF.

V is TRBV7-9 and J is TRBJ1-1; TCRdb returns TRBD1, unconfirmable since there is no DNA. Germline V CDR1 and CDR2: SEHNR, FQNEAQ (reference sequence). The CDR3 is 15 amino acids. The CDR3 loop reads CASSPQGLLDTEAFF.

The chain couples TRBV20-1 to TRBJ2-3; the TCRdb call, TRBD1, lacks DNA for checking. In germline, CDR1 is DFQATT, CDR2 SNEGSKA (reference sequence). CDR3 length equals 15 residues. The CDR3 spells CSARGGNPDFFGQYF.